The 4 T cell receptor beta chains presented below share a single source sample, sequenced in a study of blood T cell repertoires in COVID-19. Clones were sequenced by immunoSEQ multiplex PCR, and TCRdb holds only the in-frame ones, with some missing. The top ten hold 7% to 9.5% of the sample, which has around 100,000 clones, more than 75% seen once. The sequencing sample was made of peripheral blood. Receptors originate from a man younger than 40 in a cohort sampled during active COVID-19.

The V call is TRBV7-9, the J call TRBJ1-1, with 8 bases lining up with TRBD1. CDR3 size: 16 residues. Germline V gene sequence: CDR1 SEHNR, CDR2 FQNEAQ (reference sequence). Trimming took 5 bases from V and 5 from J; bases not matched to a gene: 13. The CDR3 loop reads CASSPTGGGLVTEAFF. CDR3 bases: TGTGCCAGCAGCCCCACAGGGGGAGGTTTGGTTACTGAAGCTTTCTTT.

The CDR3 loop reads CASSDDRRTSGPYEQYF. CDR3 coding DNA: TGTGCCAGCAGTGACGATCGGAGGACTAGCGGACCGTACGAGCAGTACTTC. This rearrangement joins TRBV2 to TRBJ2-7; 10 bases map to TRBD2. Germline CDR1 SNHLY, CDR2 FYNNEI. The CDR3 loop spans 17 amino acids. V dropped 3 bases and J dropped 4; count of bases not matched to a gene: 12.

The chain recombines TRBV4-1 with TRBJ2-1, with D perhaps TRBD1 (5 bases). V lost 4 bases, J lost 2 bases, and 12 bases lay in between. The V gene's germline CDR1 is MGHRA and CDR2 YSYEKL. The CDR3 spans 15 residues. Here the CDR3 DNA reads TGCGCCAGCAGCCCAGAAGACAGCCCCTACAATGAGCAGTTCTTC. It encodes CASSPEDSPYNEQFF.

The chain combines TRBV9 with TRBJ2-3, with D possibly TRBD2 on 5 matching bases. CDR3 size: 13 residues. V was clipped by 0 bases and J by 3 bases, with 5 bases between them. Germline CDR1 is SGDLS and CDR2 is YYNGEE. CDR3 sequence (DNA): TGTGCCAGCAGCGTAGGAGGGACAGATACGCAGTATTTT. Translated: CASSVGGTDTQYF.